This TCR beta chain was retrieved from a study of patients and donors after allogeneic stem cell transplantation. TCRdb re-called the RT-PCR reads through MiXCR, storing one row per CDR3 protein. The sample includes 800,000 to 1,000,000 distinct CDR3 sequences, about a sixth seen only once; the top ten take under 6.5%. The sequencing input was blood, either unsorted or a sorted T cell fraction (not recorded which). The source is a human donor who was either an allogeneic HSCT recipient or a stem cell or donor lymphocyte infusion donor (not recorded which). It is not recorded whose cells these are; they may come from a transplant donor.

CDR3 amino acids: CSAPPGDRPTQYF. The CDR3 nucleotides read TGCAGTGCCCCCCCTGGGGACCGCCCGACGCAGTATTTT. The rearrangement links TRBV20-1 to TRBJ2-3, with D perhaps TRBD1 or TRBD2 (5 bases each). Trimming shortened V by 6 bases and J by 9 bases, and 19 bases separated the two germline ends. This CDR3 comprises 13 residues. Germline values: CDR1 DFQATT, CDR2 SNEGSKA (reference sequence).